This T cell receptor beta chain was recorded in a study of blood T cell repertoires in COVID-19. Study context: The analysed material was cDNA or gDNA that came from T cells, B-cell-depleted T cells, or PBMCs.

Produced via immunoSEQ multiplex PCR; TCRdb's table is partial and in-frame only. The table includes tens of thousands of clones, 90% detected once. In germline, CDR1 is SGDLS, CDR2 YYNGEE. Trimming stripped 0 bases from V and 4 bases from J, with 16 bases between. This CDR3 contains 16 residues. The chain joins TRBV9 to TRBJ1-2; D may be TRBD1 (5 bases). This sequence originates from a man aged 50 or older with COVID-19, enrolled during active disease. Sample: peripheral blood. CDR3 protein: CASSVGPSGVGYGYTF. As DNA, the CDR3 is TGTGCCAGCAGCGTAGGACCCTCGGGGGTAGGCTATGGCTACACCTTC.